The clone carrying this T cell receptor (beta chain) came up a few times. What it binds is not known. TCRdb independently ran MiXCR on the 5' RACE reads; one entry per CDR3 protein. The table shows a few hundred thousand distinct CDR3 sequences, with roughly 19% occurring only once. V was clipped by 1 base and J by 0 bases, with 6 bases between them. Germline V gene lookup returns CDR1 MNHNS and CDR2 SASEGT. The CDR3 has 14 amino acids. The data are from a study of T cells after yellow fever vaccination. Findings and caveats of the study: Any FACS-sorted repertoire could hold abundant clonotypes that contaminate it from the bulk population.

The chain recombines TRBV6-1 with TRBJ1-1, with D hard to call. The material sequenced was PBMCs, taken 15 days after the yellow fever booster vaccination. This TCR was sampled from a young man who received the YFV17D yellow fever vaccine. CDR3 region: CASSEVRLNTEAFF. Written as DNA, the CDR3 is TGTGCCAGCAGTGAAGTCAGGTTGAACACTGAAGCTTTCTTT.